This TCR beta chain came from a study of cytomegalovirus exposure and HLA in healthy donors. Study conclusions and caveats: Indistinguishable V segments such as TRBV6-2 and TRBV6-3 were excluded. An apparent linkage of common viral pathogens to several of the most significant clusters emerged in a later analysis.

In regard to this clone: Its antigen is undetermined. A read error may account for a junction end that differs from germline.

PCR amplification relied on 60 Vbeta primers (plus 13 Jbeta primers). Repertoires were generated with immunoSEQ multiplex PCR, while TCRdb's copy carries only in-frame clones and drops some. The data contain 200,000 or so clones, 82% of them singletons. From germline, CDR1 is MDHEN and CDR2 SYDVKM. The CDR3 contains 14 residues. It was healthy bone marrow donors who served as donors. The sequenced sample was PBMCs. The receptor was derived from a woman between 45 and 60 years old in good health and CMV-seropositive. The gene calls are TRBV28 and TRBJ2-1, with TRBD2 matching 8 bases. CDR3 loop: CASSSSFTGTRCVF. The DNA of the CDR3 is TGTGCCAGCAGTTCCTCCTTTACCGGGACTAGATGTGTCTTC.